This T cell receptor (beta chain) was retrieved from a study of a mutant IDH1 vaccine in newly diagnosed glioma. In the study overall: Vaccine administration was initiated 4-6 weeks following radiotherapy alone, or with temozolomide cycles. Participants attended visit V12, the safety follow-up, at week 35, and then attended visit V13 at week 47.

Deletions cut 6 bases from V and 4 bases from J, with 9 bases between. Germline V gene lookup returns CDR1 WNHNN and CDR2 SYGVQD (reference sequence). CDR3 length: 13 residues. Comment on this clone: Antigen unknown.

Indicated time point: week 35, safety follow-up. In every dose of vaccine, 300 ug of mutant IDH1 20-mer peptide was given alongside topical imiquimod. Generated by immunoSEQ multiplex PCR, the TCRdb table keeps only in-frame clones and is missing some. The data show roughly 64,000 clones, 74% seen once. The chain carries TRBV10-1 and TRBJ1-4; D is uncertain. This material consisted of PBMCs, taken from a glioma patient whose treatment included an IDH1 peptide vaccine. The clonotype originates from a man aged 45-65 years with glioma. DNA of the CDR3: TGCGCCAGCAGCGGGTCGGGTAATGAAAAACTGTTTTTT. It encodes CASSGSGNEKLFF.